This T cell receptor beta chain was identified in a study of blood T cell repertoires in COVID-19. Across the study: In each case, the material was cDNA or gDNA derived from T cells, B-cell-depleted T cells, or PBMCs.

The CDR3 totals 14 residues. J lost 2 bases, V lost 1 base, and 1 base had no gene match. Germline assignment: CDR1 SGHTA and CDR2 FQGNSA. The authors' processing: Estimated nucleated cell counts came from reference gene primer amplification. Measured with immunoSEQ multiplex PCR; TCRdb has only the in-frame clones, and not every one. V, J and clone size were drawn from that table, and D and trimming were deduced from the DNA. This table has hundreds of thousands of clones, about 85% appearing once. The receptor's source is a man younger than 30 with active or convalescent COVID-19. The sequenced sample was peripheral blood. This chain uses TRBV7-2 with TRBJ2-5; 7 positions match TRBD2. The CDR3 protein is CASSLGLAQETQYF. The CDR3 DNA reads TGTGCCAGCAGCTTAGGACTAGCACAAGAGACCCAGTACTTC.